The rows below give T cell receptor beta chains drawn from one sample of a study of control samples from healthy donors and cancer patients. Clones were read by immunoSEQ multiplex PCR, and TCRdb kept only the in-frame ones, dropping some. The repertoire has just over 150,000 clones, 94% of them found once; the top ten carry about 8.5%. The sequencing sample was made of blood. The receptors here all came from a woman aged 40 to 55 in good health. Each CDR3 is given with its conserved first and last residue. The D gene is left open where the match is weak. Part of the rows lack a size; the others show once, few, many or a class for expanded clones.

clone_size	v_call	j_call	d_call	cdr3_aa	cdr3_nt
NA	TRBV18	TRBJ2-2	TRBD2	CASSTTWLGTSRTGELFF	TGTGCCAGCTCAACCACCTGGTTGGGGACTAGTCGCACCGGGGAGCTGTTTTTT
NA	TRBV6-2/TRBV6-3	TRBJ2-1	TRBD1	CASSLSDRRSYNEQFF	TGTGCCAGCAGTCTCTCGGACAGGCGGTCCTACAATGAGCAGTTCTTC
NA	TRBV6-2/TRBV6-3	TRBJ1-1	NA	CASSRIGAEAFF	TGTGCCAGCAGCCGCATAGGGGCTGAAGCTTTCTTT
NA	TRBV27	TRBJ1-5	NA	CASSLSRVNNQPQHF	TGTGCCAGCAGTTTAAGCAGGGTGAATAATCAGCCCCAGCATTTT
once	TRBV3-1/TRBV3-2	TRBJ1-1	NA	CASSQINTEAFF	TGTGCCAGCAGCCAAATAAACACTGAAGCTTTCTTT
NA	TRBV9	TRBJ2-3	TRBD1	CASSVAPGGQSPDTQYF	TGTGCCAGCAGCGTAGCACCAGGGGGCCAGAGCCCAGATACGCAGTATTTT
NA	TRBV2	TRBJ1-2	NA	CASSTDSNYGYTF	TGTGCCAGCAGTACGGACAGTAACTATGGCTACACCTTC
NA	TRBV28	TRBJ1-5	NA	CASNADKNQPQHF	TGTGCCAGCAACGCGGACAAGAATCAGCCCCAGCATTTT
NA	TRBV6-5	TRBJ1-2	NA	CASSYFEGNYGYTF	TGTGCCAGCAGTTACTTCGAGGGGAACTATGGCTACACCTTC
NA	TRBV11-2	TRBJ2-1	TRBD2	CASSLDVAGFYNEQFF	TGTGCCAGCAGCTTAGATGTAGCGGGATTCTACAATGAGCAGTTCTTC
once	TRBV5-5	TRBJ1-5	NA	CASSLPGGDQPQHF	TGTGCCAGCAGCCTCCCGGGGGGAGATCAGCCCCAGCATTTT
NA	TRBV4-2	TRBJ1-1	NA	CASSHTLARGNTEAFF	TGTGCCAGCAGCCATACACTTGCCCGAGGGAACACTGAAGCTTTCTTT